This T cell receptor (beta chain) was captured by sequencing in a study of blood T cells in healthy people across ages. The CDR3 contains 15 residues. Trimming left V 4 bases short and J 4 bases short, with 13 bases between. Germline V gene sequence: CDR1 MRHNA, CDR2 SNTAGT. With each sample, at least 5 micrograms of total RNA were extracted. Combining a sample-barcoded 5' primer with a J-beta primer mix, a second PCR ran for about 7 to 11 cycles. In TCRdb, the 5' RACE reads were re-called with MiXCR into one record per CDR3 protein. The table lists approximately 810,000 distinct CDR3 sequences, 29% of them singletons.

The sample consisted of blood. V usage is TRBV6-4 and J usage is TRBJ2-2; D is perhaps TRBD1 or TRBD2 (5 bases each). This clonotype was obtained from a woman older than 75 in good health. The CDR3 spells CASSARGLGTGELFF. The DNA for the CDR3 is TGTGCCAGCAGTGCTCGGGGCCTCGGCACCGGGGAGCTGTTTTTT.